This entry features one TCR beta chain sequence. Autoimmune disease history or systemic immunosuppression led to patient exclusion. Peripheral blood came from all dose cohorts at three timepoints. Sequenced by immunoSEQ multiplex PCR; TCRdb stores in-frame clones only, minus some. The table includes some 96,000 clones, roughly 90% detected once. The data belong to a study of OX40 agonist ivuxolimab in advanced cancers. The overall study: Patients were treated with ivuxolimab, an agonistic anti-OX40 (CD134) antibody.

This CDR3 has 14 residues. Germline V gene lookup returns CDR1 SGHAT and CDR2 FQNNGV. After removal of 9 bases from V and 8 bases from J, the junction contained 7 bases not matched to a gene. The chain couples TRBV11-2 to TRBJ2-1, with TRBD2 matching over 13 bases. Sequencing used CD4+ or CD8+ T cells sorted from blood, obtained in a trial of the OX40 agonist ivuxolimab. The origin of this receptor is an adult with an advanced solid tumor such as melanoma, head and neck, liver or kidney cancer. CDR3 DNA: TGTGCCAGTTCCTGGACTAGCGGGAGCTATGAGCAGTTCTTC. Its translation: CASSWTSGSYEQFF.